The rows below give T cell receptor beta chains drawn from one sample of a study of radiotherapy plus CTLA-4 blockade in lung cancer. TCRdb's table, derived via immunoSEQ multiplex PCR, lists solely in-frame clones and lacks some. The repertoire holds about 82,000 clones, with 72% as singletons. This specimen consisted of peripheral blood, obtained from a patient treated with radiotherapy plus ipilimumab. These receptors were collected from a human donor with non-small cell lung cancer that progressed on radiotherapy plus ipilimumab. Each CDR3 is given with its conserved first and last residue. A D gene is named only where the DNA matches it firmly. Clone size is not always given. Where it is, it says once, few, many or a class for expanded clones.

j_gene: TRBJ1-4; v_gene: TRBV20-1; abundance: NA; d_gene: NA; CDR3aa: CSASVYGELFF; CDR3nt: TGCAGTGCTAGTGTGTACGGGGAACTGTTTTTT
j_gene: TRBJ2-1; v_gene: TRBV11-3; abundance: NA; d_gene: NA; CDR3aa: CASSPGTSNEQFF; CDR3nt: TGTGCCAGCAGCCCCGGGACTTCCAATGAGCAGTTCTTC
j_gene: TRBJ1-5; v_gene: TRBV7-2; abundance: NA; d_gene: NA; CDR3aa: CASSRPNGQGSNQPQHF; CDR3nt: TGTGCCAGCAGCCGCCCCAACGGGCAGGGAAGCAATCAGCCCCAGCATTTT
j_gene: TRBJ2-1; v_gene: TRBV19; abundance: NA; d_gene: TRBD2; CDR3aa: CASSISSGGIYNEQFF; CDR3nt: TGTGCCAGTAGTATTTCTAGCGGGGGGATCTACAATGAGCAGTTCTTC
j_gene: TRBJ1-1; v_gene: TRBV5-1; abundance: NA; d_gene: NA; CDR3aa: CASRPELNTEAFF; CDR3nt: TGCGCCAGCAGGCCAGAGTTGAACACTGAAGCTTTCTTT
j_gene: TRBJ1-1; v_gene: TRBV29-1; abundance: few; d_gene: NA; CDR3aa: CSVRGQNTEAFF; CDR3nt: TGCAGCGTCCGAGGACAGAACACTGAAGCTTTCTTT
j_gene: TRBJ2-1; v_gene: TRBV18; abundance: once; d_gene: TRBD2; CDR3aa: CASSTSALAGHNEQFF; CDR3nt: TGTGCCAGCTCTACCAGTGCCCTAGCGGGGCACAATGAGCAGTTCTTC
j_gene: TRBJ1-2; v_gene: TRBV15; abundance: NA; d_gene: NA; CDR3aa: CATSRAGGNYGYTF; CDR3nt: TGTGCCACCAGCAGAGCTGGGGGGAACTATGGCTACACCTTC
j_gene: TRBJ1-5; v_gene: TRBV13; abundance: NA; d_gene: NA; CDR3aa: CASSLGVADQPQHF; CDR3nt: TGTGCCAGCAGTCTGGGGGTCGCTGATCAGCCCCAGCATTTT
j_gene: TRBJ1-5; v_gene: TRBV4-2; abundance: NA; d_gene: TRBD1; CDR3aa: CASSQSYRDSYHNQPQHF; CDR3nt: TGTGCCAGCAGCCAATCTTACCGGGACAGTTACCACAATCAGCCCCAGCATTTT
j_gene: TRBJ2-4; v_gene: TRBV6-5; abundance: once; d_gene: NA; CDR3aa: CASSPDSKNIQYF; CDR3nt: TGTGCCAGCAGCCCGGACAGCAAAAACATTCAGTACTTC
j_gene: TRBJ1-1; v_gene: TRBV10-3; abundance: NA; d_gene: NA; CDR3aa: CAISDPLGGKRTEAFF; CDR3nt: TGTGCCATCAGTGACCCATTAGGGGGTAAGAGGACTGAAGCTTTCTTT
j_gene: TRBJ1-2; v_gene: TRBV9; abundance: NA; d_gene: TRBD1; CDR3aa: CASSPTGGPYGYTF; CDR3nt: TGTGCCAGCAGCCCTACAGGGGGCCCTTATGGCTACACCTTC
j_gene: TRBJ2-3; v_gene: TRBV9; abundance: NA; d_gene: NA; CDR3aa: CASSPRMGDADTQYF; CDR3nt: TGTGCCAGCAGCCCGAGGATGGGGGACGCAGATACGCAGTATTTT
j_gene: TRBJ1-4; v_gene: TRBV6-5; abundance: once; d_gene: NA; CDR3aa: CASREATNEKLFF; CDR3nt: TGTGCCAGCAGAGAAGCAACTAATGAAAAACTGTTTTTT
j_gene: TRBJ2-7; v_gene: TRBV6-5; abundance: NA; d_gene: TRBD1; CDR3aa: CASGQVYEQYF; CDR3nt: TGTGCCAGCGGACAGGTCTACGAGCAGTACTTC
j_gene: TRBJ2-7; v_gene: TRBV19; abundance: NA; d_gene: NA; CDR3aa: CASSTQQSSYEQYF; CDR3nt: TGTGCCAGTAGTACCCAACAGTCCTCCTACGAGCAGTACTTC
j_gene: TRBJ1-5; v_gene: TRBV5-1; abundance: few; d_gene: NA; CDR3aa: CASSLGLDGNQPQHF; CDR3nt: TGCGCCAGCAGCTTGGGGCTGGACGGCAATCAGCCCCAGCATTTT
j_gene: TRBJ2-2; v_gene: TRBV7-8; abundance: few; d_gene: NA; CDR3aa: CASPLSPGGSNTGELFF; CDR3nt: TGTGCCAGCCCCCTCTCTCCGGGGGGCTCAAACACCGGGGAGCTGTTTTTT
j_gene: TRBJ2-2; v_gene: TRBV5-4; abundance: once; d_gene: NA; CDR3aa: CASTPQGNTGELFF; CDR3nt: TGTGCCAGCACCCCCCAGGGGAACACCGGGGAGCTGTTTTTT